Listed here are 10 T cell receptor beta chains from one sample, sequenced in a study of blood T cell repertoires in COVID-19. The assay was immunoSEQ multiplex PCR, and TCRdb's table has in-frame clones only and misses some. The sample has just over 200,000 clones; around three quarters are singletons. Sequences were obtained from peripheral blood. These receptor sequences come from a woman aged 70-85 years with acute or convalescent COVID-19.

V gene TRBV20-1 combines with J gene TRBJ2-5; 11 bases fit TRBD1. CDR3 length equals 17 residues. Trimming cost V 3 bases and J 0 bases; bases outside gene matches: 9. CDR1 is DFQATT, CDR2 SNEGSKA, per germline (reference sequence). The DNA of the CDR3 is TGCAGTGCTAGTGCCGGACAGGGGGCGCAGTACCAAGAGACCCAGTACTTC. Protein: CSASAGQGAQYQETQYF.

The V gene is TRBV20-1, the J gene TRBJ2-3; D call uncertain. CDR1 is DFQATT and CDR2 is SNEGSKA in the germline V gene (reference sequence). V lost 3 bases and J 10 bases, leaving 17 bases between the germline ends. The CDR3 length is 13 residues. CDR3 amino acids: CSASLATQHPQYF. DNA of the CDR3: TGCAGTGCTAGTTTGGCAACACAGCATCCGCAGTATTTT.

V is TRBV18 and J is TRBJ2-3; D uncertain. This CDR3 spans 14 amino acids. V was pared by 0 bases and J by 0 bases, with 4 bases between. Germline V gene sequence: CDR1 KGHSH, CDR2 LQKENI. CDR3 amino acids: CASSPPSSTDTQYF. As DNA, the CDR3 is TGTGCCAGCTCACCACCCTCTAGCACAGATACGCAGTATTTT. Full variable domain (remainder filled in from reference TRBV18 and TRBJ2-3): NAGVMQNPRHLVRRRGQEARLRCSPMKGHSHVYWYRQLPEEGLKFMVYLQKENIIDESGMPKERFSAEFPKEGPSILRIQQVVRGDSAAYFCASSPPSSTDTQYFGPGTRLTVL.

Worth noting for this clone: Other DNA sequences in the sample encode the same CDR3. This sequence joins TRBV19 and TRBJ1-5; 8 bases map to TRBD1. This CDR3 is built from 13 residues. The germline V gene has CDR1 LNHDA and CDR2 SQIVND (reference sequence). Germline trimming cut 7 bases from V and 4 bases from J; bases unmatched to any gene: 3. The CDR3 sequence: CASTWDRNQPQHF. As DNA, the CDR3 is TGTGCCAGTACCTGGGACAGGAATCAGCCCCAGCATTTT.

The chain recombines TRBV28 with TRBJ2-1; TRBD1 matches at 7 bases. The CDR3 consists of 13 residues. J was trimmed by 6 bases and V by 8 bases; bases with no gene match: 7. The germline V gene encodes CDR1 MDHEN and CDR2 SYDVKM. CDR3 DNA: TGTGCCAGCCAGGGTCCAGGGGGCAATGAGCAGTTCTTC. Protein: CASQGPGGNEQFF.

The rearrangement links TRBV27 to TRBJ1-1; TRBD1 aligns across 7 bases. CDR3 length: 16 residues. Trimming removed 3 bases from V and 4 bases from J; junction bases left unmatched: 11. Germline V CDR1 and CDR2: MNHEY, SMNVEV (reference sequence). The CDR3 spells CASSFPYRGRTTEAFF. In nucleotides, the CDR3 is TGTGCCAGCAGTTTCCCTTACAGGGGCAGGACCACTGAAGCTTTCTTT.

The chain uses TRBV7-6 and TRBJ1-2; D gene unclear. CDR3 length equals 13 residues. V was cut by 1 base and J by 4 bases, with 7 bases left in between. Germline lookup yields CDR1 SGHVS and CDR2 FNYEAQ. The CDR3 nucleotides read TGTGCCAGCAGCTTAGGTAGCGGCTATGGCTACACCTTC. This sequence encodes CASSLGSGYGYTF.

The V and J genes are TRBV6-5 and TRBJ2-7; the match to TRBD1 covers 9 bases. Losses at the gene ends were 5 bases for V and 1 base for J; bases not matched to a gene: 6. Germline CDR1 reads MNHEY; CDR2 reads SVGAGI. CDR3 size: 15 residues. The CDR3 sequence is CASSRPGQGSYEQYF. The DNA of the CDR3 is TGTGCCAGCAGTAGACCGGGACAGGGTTCCTACGAGCAGTACTTC.

The CDR3 reads CASSRGQGLGETQYF. The CDR3 nucleotides read TGTGCCAGCAGTCGTGGACAGGGGCTTGGGGAGACCCAGTACTTC. The chain is built from TRBV27 and TRBJ2-5; the match to TRBD1 covers 9 bases. The germline CDR1 and CDR2 sequences are MNHEY and SMNVEV (reference sequence). The ends lost 5 bases at V and 5 bases at J; junction bases unmatched: 9. This CDR3 comprises 15 residues.

The rearrangement uses TRBV5-1 and TRBJ2-5, with D tentatively TRBD1 (6 bases). CDR3 length equals 15 residues. V was trimmed by 4 bases and J by 1 base, leaving 14 bases between them. Germline V lookup: CDR1 SGHRS, CDR2 YFSETQ. CDR3 DNA sequence: TGCGCCAGCAGCGTACAGGGAAACATCCAAGAGACCCAGTACTTC. This gives the protein CASSVQGNIQETQYF.